What follows are 3 T cell receptor delta chains derived from one specimen sequenced in a study of gamma-delta T cells after stem cell transplantation. TCRdb re-identified clones in the RT-PCR reads via CATT. The sample contains 1,500 to 1,700 delta-chain clones, roughly 1.5% of which appear only once. What was sequenced was gamma-delta T cells. These receptors were obtained from a human donor. It is not recorded whose cells these are; they may come from a transplant donor.

This clone was seen a handful of times. A single base is all that separates this from a far larger clone, so a read error is likely. Other DNA sequences from this sample encode an identical CDR3 as well. In nucleotides, the CDR3 is TGTGCCTGTACACTGGGGGATACGTACACCGATAAACTCATCTTT. The encoded protein is CACTLGDTYTDKLIF. The V and J genes are TRDV2 and TRDJ1; 13 nucleotides match TRDD3. Looked up from germline, CDR1 is GEAIGNYY and CDR2 is EKD. This CDR3 is 15 amino acids long. Unmatched junction bases numbered 3, after V lost 6 bases and J lost 0 bases.

By sample share, this clone is large. The sample contains more than one DNA sequence encoding this CDR3. The chain employs TRDV1 and TRDJ1, with D possibly being TRDD3 (6 bases). V dropped 3 bases and J dropped 8 bases, with 31 bases sitting between them. Germline V gives CDR1 TSWWSYY, CDR2 QGS. The CDR3 is 19 residues long. The CDR3 region is CALGDPSSTRGTRIRKLIF. In DNA form, the CDR3 reads TGTGCTCTTGGGGACCCATCCTCGACCCGGGGGACTCGGATTCGGAAACTCATCTTT.

This clone was found a few times. The TCRdb protein, from a much larger clone, departs from this DNA's translation at residue 11, likely by read error; the protein shown derives from the DNA. V and J are TRAV29/DV5 and TRDJ1, with 11 bases identical to TRDD3. The germline CDR1 and CDR2 sequences are NSMFDY and ISSIKDK. This CDR3 is 19 amino acids long. Trimming took 5 bases from V and 2 from J; bases not matched to a gene: 20. CDR3 amino acids: CAAAPSLGDTSHLTDKLIF. The CDR3 DNA sequence: TGTGCAGCTGCGCCTTCCTTGGGGGATACGTCCCACCTGACCGATAAACTCATCTTT.